The present entry profiles one TCR beta chain with its context. Sequencing was performed with immunoSEQ multiplex PCR; in TCRdb, only in-frame clones are kept and a portion is missing. The table has about 180,000 clones, about 85% seen once; the top ten hold around 9.5%. Trimming left V 0 bases short and J 2 bases short, with 13 bases between. This CDR3 has 16 amino acids. Per germline, CDR1 SGHDT and CDR2 YYEEEE. This sample was included in a study of blood T cell repertoires in COVID-19. Sample: peripheral blood. The chain employs TRBV5-6 and TRBJ2-3, with D perhaps TRBD2 (6 bases). This TCR was sampled from a woman older than 75 with acute or convalescent COVID-19. The CDR3 sequence is CASSLDLGDSTDTQYF. The CDR3 DNA reads TGTGCCAGCAGCTTGGATTTAGGGGACTCCACAGATACGCAGTATTTT.